Below, 5 T cell receptor beta chains from the same sample are listed, as sequenced in a study of T cells after yellow fever vaccination. A single record per CDR3 protein comes from TCRdb applying MiXCR to the 5' RACE reads. The profile shows under 200,000 distinct CDR3 sequences, 11% of them singletons. The sample in question was CD8+ T cells sorted from PBMCs, obtained 15 days after the yellow fever booster vaccination. These receptors originate from a man aged 18 to 29 who received the YFV17D yellow fever vaccine.

The chain joins TRBV6-2 or TRBV6-3 to TRBJ2-1, with D perhaps matching TRBD1 or TRBD2 (5 bases each). Trimming took 0 bases from V and 8 from J, leaving 17 bases between them. The CDR3 spans 16 residues. In germline, CDR1 is MNHEY, CDR2 SVGEGT. Written as DNA, the CDR3 is TGTGCCAGCAGTTACTCCGTCGGGGCTCTGACCGATGAGCAGTTCTTC. Its translation is CASSYSVGALTDEQFF.

This clonotype was counted a few times. The chain uses TRBV28 and TRBJ2-7; tentative D call: TRBD2 (5 bases). Trimming removed 5 bases at V and 6 bases at J, with 17 bases between. The germline V gene encodes CDR1 MDHEN and CDR2 SYDVKM. The CDR3 has 14 residues. The CDR3 region is CASSPTQDFTEQYV. The CDR3 coding sequence is TGTGCCAGCAGTCCGACTCAGGACTTTACCGAGCAGTACGTC.

This clonotype appeared a few times. This rearrangement joins TRBV7-9 to TRBJ2-5, with D maybe TRBD1 (5 bases). The CDR3 is made up of 15 amino acids. Trimming stripped 5 bases from V and 0 bases from J, with 13 bases between. Germline V CDR1 and CDR2: SEHNR, FQNEAQ (reference sequence). The CDR3 DNA reads TGTGCCAGCAGCACAACCAGGGAAAACCAAGAGACCCAGTACTTC. It codes for CASSTTRENQETQYF.

This clonotype was recorded at least ten times. The rearrangement links TRBV14 to TRBJ2-1, with no clear D. This CDR3 contains 16 residues. Trimming pared 4 bases from V and 0 bases from J, leaving 13 bases between. Germline V lookup: CDR1 SGHDN, CDR2 FVKESK. The CDR3 region has the DNA TGTGCCAGCAGCCTTAGCATTCTGACCTCCTACAATGAGCAGTTCTTC. It is translated as CASSLSILTSYNEQFF.

This clonotype was seen repeatedly, ten times or more. The genes are TRBV4-1 and TRBJ1-4, with TRBD1 matching 9 bases. The trim removed 1 base at V and 8 bases at J, leaving 14 bases unmatched. The germline V gene encodes CDR1 MGHRA and CDR2 YSYEKL. The CDR3 totals 18 residues. CDR3 amino acids: CASSQVPYKQGAGEKLFF. The CDR3 DNA sequence: TGCGCCAGCAGCCAAGTCCCTTATAAACAGGGGGCAGGGGAAAAACTGTTTTTT.